The T cell receptor beta chain under discussion was sequenced for a study of blood T cell repertoires in COVID-19. J lost 2 bases, V lost 6 bases, and 4 bases had no gene match. Germline assignment: CDR1 SNHLY and CDR2 FYNNEI. The CDR3 extends over 15 amino acids. Authors' data handling: Using reference gene primer amplification, nucleated cell counts were estimated. Here immunoSEQ multiplex PCR was the method, and the copy in TCRdb shows in-frame clones only, minus some. The V and J calls and clone size were taken over from that table, and D and trimming were inferred from the DNA. The data hold about 400,000 clones, with around nine tenths observed a single time.

The TCR originated in a woman aged 60-70 years with COVID-19, enrolled during active disease. Sample: peripheral blood. The J gene is TRBJ1-5, the V gene TRBV2; 10 bases line up with TRBD1. CDR3 region: CASRGQGKGNQPQHF. DNA for the CDR3: TGTGCCAGCAGGGGACAGGGGAAGGGCAATCAGCCCCAGCATTTT.